This is a list of T cell receptor beta chains from one sample in a study of blood T cells in healthy people across ages. MiXCR, applied by TCRdb to the 5' RACE reads, yields one record per CDR3 protein. The sample carries hundreds of thousands of distinct CDR3 sequences, 40% to 45% recorded once. Sequencing was performed on blood. Every receptor here comes from an elderly man in good health. The CDR3 runs from the conserved cysteine through the conserved F or W. A D gene is named only where the DNA matches it firmly. A row's size may be missing; if present it is once, few, many or a size class.

TRBV29-1,TRBJ2-5,many,-,TGCAGCGTAATACAGGGCTACCAAGAGACCCAGTACTTC,CSVIQGYQETQYF
TRBV15,TRBJ2-3,-,TRBD2,TGTGCCACCATGACCGGGACTAGCGGGAGGGCGCTCGGAGATACGCAGTATTTT,CATMTGTSGRALGDTQYF
TRBV7-2,TRBJ2-2,few,TRBD2,TGTGCCAGCACCCACTTAGCGGGAGCCGGGGAGCTGTTTTTT,CASTHLAGAGELFF
TRBV6-5,TRBJ2-1,-,TRBD2,TGTGCCAGCAGTTATCCCGAGCGGGAGGGGGAAGAGACCCAGTTCTTC,CASSYPEREGEETQFF
TRBV30,TRBJ2-6,-,-,TGTGCCTGGAGTGTAGGGCAACCTGGCTCTGGGGCCAACGTCCTGACTTTC,CAWSVGQPGSGANVLTF
TRBV2,TRBJ2-1,-,TRBD1,TGTGCCAGGGGACAGGGGCTCTACAATGAGCAGTTCTTC,CARGQGLYNEQFF
TRBV12-3/TRBV12-4,TRBJ2-1,-,-,TGTGCCAGCAGCCTGATATACAGTGAGCAGTTCTTC,CASSLIYSEQFF
TRBV7-2,TRBJ2-4,-,-,TGTGCCAGCAGCTTAGAGGCAGGGTGGGAGCAGTACTTC,CASSLEAGWEQYF
TRBV5-1,TRBJ2-4,-,TRBD2,TGCGCCAGCAGCTTGGTTAGCGGGGGCCAAAACATTCAGTACTTC,CASSLVSGGQNIQYF
TRBV7-2,TRBJ2-7,-,TRBD1,TGTGCCAGCAGCTTAGATGGGACAGGGTCCTACGAGCAGTACTTC,CASSLDGTGSYEQYF
TRBV9,TRBJ2-1,few,TRBD2,TGTGCCAGCAGCGAGGGCGTCGGGGGGTCTAGCGGCGGAGAGCAGTTCTTC,CASSEGVGGSSGGEQFF
TRBV12-3/TRBV12-4,TRBJ2-1,few,TRBD2,TGTGCCAGCAGTTTGACTAGCGGCTACTACAATGAGCAGTTCTTC,CASSLTSGYYNEQFF
TRBV7-2,TRBJ2-5,-,TRBD2,TGTGCCAGCAGCTTTCTAGCGGAGGTTGGGGAGCAGTACTTC,CASSFLAEVGEQYF
TRBV18,TRBJ2-1,-,TRBD1,TGTGCCAGCTCACCGGGACAGGACTACAATGAGCAGTTCTTC,CASSPGQDYNEQFF
TRBV5-1,TRBJ2-3,-,-,TGCGCCAGCAGCTTGGGTGGGCGCAGTAGCACAGATACGCAGTATTTT,CASSLGGRSSTDTQYF
TRBV9,TRBJ2-1,-,-,TGTGCCAGCAGCGCCCTGACAGGACAACAAGAGACCCAGTTCTTC,CASSALTGQQETQFF
TRBV6-2/TRBV6-3,TRBJ2-3,-,TRBD1,TGTGCCAGCAGTTCTCCCGGGACAGGGAAGCATACGCAGTATTTT,CASSSPGTGKHTQYF
TRBV4-1,TRBJ2-1,-,TRBD2,TGCGCCAGCAGCCAAGAAGGGCAGATTGCGGGAGTAGACAATGAGCAGTTCTTC,CASSQEGQIAGVDNEQFF
TRBV6-1,TRBJ2-5,-,TRBD1,TGTGCCAGCAGTGATGGTGGGACAGGGTTGGGGGAGACCCAGTACTTC,CASSDGGTGLGETQYF
TRBV5-4,TRBJ2-2,-,TRBD1,TGTGCCAGCAGCGGGGAAACAGGGGGCGGTACCGGGGAGCTGTTTTTT,CASSGETGGGTGELFF
TRBV5-1,TRBJ1-6,-,-,TGCGCCAGCAGCTTGGAGACTTCAAGGAGTAATTCACCCCTCCACTTT,CASSLETSRSNSPLHF
TRBV7-8,TRBJ2-5,few,-,TGTGCCAGCAGCCCCCCTGGGGGAGTCGAGACCCAGTACTTC,CASSPPGGVETQYF
TRBV7-3,TRBJ1-1,-,TRBD1,TGTACCAGCAGCGTTGGACAGGGCTCTTCTGAAGCTTTCTTT,CTSSVGQGSSEAFF
TRBV4-1,TRBJ2-2,-,-,TGCGCCAGCAGCCAAGATAACGGGGAGCTGTTTTTT,CASSQDNGELFF
TRBV5-1,TRBJ2-7,-,TRBD1,TGCGCCAGCAGCTTTAAAACAGGGGACTCCTACGAGCAGTACTTC,CASSFKTGDSYEQYF
TRBV6-1,TRBJ1-2,-,-,TGTGCCAGCAGTGATCCCGCGATTCATGGCTACACCTTC,CASSDPAIHGYTF
TRBV5-1,TRBJ2-6,-,-,TGCGCCAGCAGGGGTACCTCCTCTGGGGCCAACGTCCTGACTTTC,CASRGTSSGANVLTF
TRBV9,TRBJ2-5,few,-,TGTGCCAGCAGCGTAGGAGGGGGGGGCCAAGAGACCCAGTACTTC,CASSVGGGGQETQYF
TRBV3-1,TRBJ2-5,few,-,TGTGCCAGCAGCCAAGGTTCCACCAAGGGAGAGCAGTACTTC,CASSQGSTKGEQYF
TRBV6-6,TRBJ1-2,-,-,TGTGCCAGCAGCTCTGCCAGGGGTTCCTATGGCTACACCTTC,CASSSARGSYGYTF
TRBV7-2,TRBJ2-3,-,-,TGCGCCAGCAGCTTGGCCGCTGGGGGAGCAGATACGCAGTATTTT,CASSLAAGGADTQYF
TRBV5-1,TRBJ2-2,few,-,TGCGCCAGCAGCTTGGGGGAGAACACCGGGGAGCTGTTTTTT,CASSLGENTGELFF
TRBV7-2,TRBJ1-2,-,-,TGTGCCAGCAGCTTAAATAGGGGGACCGCCGACTATGGCTACACCTTC,CASSLNRGTADYGYTF
TRBV11-1,TRBJ2-2,-,TRBD2,TGTGCCAGCAGCTCCATAACTAGCGGGAGCGTCAGCGGGGAGCTGTTTTTT,CASSSITSGSVSGELFF
TRBV5-1,TRBJ2-1,few,TRBD2,TGCGCCAGCAGCTTGGCCCCCGGGACTAGCGGGGGGAATGAGCAGTTCTTC,CASSLAPGTSGGNEQFF
TRBV6-2/TRBV6-3,TRBJ2-3,-,TRBD2,TGTGCCAGCAGTCCTCCTTCTGGACTAGCGGGGAGCACAGATACGCAGTATTTT,CASSPPSGLAGSTDTQYF
TRBV6-5,TRBJ1-2,few,-,TGTGCCAGCAGTTATGGGTTAGGGAACTATGGCTACACCTTC,CASSYGLGNYGYTF
TRBV5-1,TRBJ2-5,-,-,TGCGCCAGCAGCGTGGTTACAGCCCAAGAGACCCAGTACTTC,CASSVVTAQETQYF
TRBV7-2,TRBJ2-7,few,TRBD1,TGTGCCAGCAGCTTAAACAGGGGGCTGTACGAGCAGTACTTC,CASSLNRGLYEQYF
TRBV12-3/TRBV12-4,TRBJ1-1,-,TRBD1,TGTGCCAGCAGTTTGAGCGACAGGGGAACTGAAGCTTTCTTT,CASSLSDRGTEAFF
TRBV6-2/TRBV6-3,TRBJ2-3,-,-,TGTGCCAGCAGAAAACCCAGGGGACGTAGCACAGATACGCAGTATTTT,CASRKPRGRSTDTQYF
TRBV4-2,TRBJ1-2,few,TRBD1,TGTGCCAGCAGCCAAGAGGCTAGAGGGGGCTTTGGCTACACCTTC,CASSQEARGGFGYTF
TRBV20-1,TRBJ1-2,-,-,TGCAGTGCTAGAGACGACAGATTCTATGGCTACACCTTC,CSARDDRFYGYTF
TRBV5-4,TRBJ2-3,few,TRBD2,TGTGCCAGCAGCCAGGGACTAGCTAGACGTGGAGATACGCAGTATTTT,CASSQGLARRGDTQYF
TRBV7-9,TRBJ2-7,-,-,TGTGCCAGCAGCTTAGTTGGTCCCGACCGAGAGTACGAGCAGTACTTC,CASSLVGPDREYEQYF
TRBV2,TRBJ1-2,-,TRBD1,TGTGCCAGCAGACAGGGGAGGGATGGCTACACCTTC,CASRQGRDGYTF
TRBV20-1,TRBJ2-4,-,TRBD2,TGCAGTGCTTCAAGTAGACTAGCGGGAGCATCCAAAAACATTCAGTACTTC,CSASSRLAGASKNIQYF